The following is a T cell receptor (beta chain) sequence with its context. An end of the junction does not agree with germline; a read error may underlie this. This sample is part of a study of patients and donors after allogeneic stem cell transplantation. One entry per CDR3 protein, called by TCRdb with MiXCR from the RT-PCR reads. The table includes 200,000 to 250,000 distinct CDR3 sequences, 14% detected once. Germline values: CDR1 SSHAT, CDR2 FNYEAQ (reference sequence). The CDR3 is 13 residues long. This TCR was sampled from a human donor who was either an allogeneic HSCT recipient or a stem cell or donor lymphocyte infusion donor (not recorded which). It is not recorded whose cells these are; they may come from a transplant donor. The rearrangement uses TRBV7-7 and TRBJ2-5; TRBD1 matches at 8 bases. Sequences were obtained from blood, either unsorted or a sorted T cell fraction (not recorded which). This CDR3 reads CASSANRGETQYF. In nucleotides, the CDR3 is TGTGCTAGCAGCGCGAACAGGGGGGAGACCCAGTACTTC.